A single sample gave rise to the 18 T cell receptor beta chains below, sequenced in a study of T-cell memory formation after mild COVID-19. TCRdb re-derived calls from the 5' RACE reads in MiXCR, one entry per CDR3 protein. The sample includes a few hundred thousand distinct CDR3 sequences, around 21% of them seen just once. The source material was PBMCs or a T cell subset sorted from them (not recorded which). The receptors originated from an adult woman who had mild COVID-19 (a few samples of this study predate the infection). Cell type and time point are not known.

The CDR3 DNA follows: TGCGCCAGCAGCCCGATGACAGGGAACCAAGAGACCCAGTACTTC. Amino acids: CASSPMTGNQETQYF. The chain links TRBV5-1 to TRBJ2-5; 7 positions match TRBD1. The CDR3 length is 15 residues. V lost 4 bases, J lost 0 bases, and 6 bases stayed unmatched. CDR1 is SGHRS and CDR2 is YFSETQ in the germline V gene.

The chain has TRBV13 and TRBJ1-2, with D perhaps TRBD1 (5 bases). Between the trimmed V and J ends, which lost 7 bases and 4 bases, there was a span of 19 bases. CDR1 and CDR2 (germline): PRHDT, FYEKMQ (reference sequence). The CDR3 is 15 amino acids. The CDR3 bases are TGTGCCAGCACCCTAGGGAGGGGTTTGGGCTATGGCTACACCTTC. The encoded protein is CASTLGRGLGYGYTF.

This clonotype has a handful of counts. The chain employs TRBV5-5 and TRBJ2-4; 7 bases match TRBD1. Trimming cost V 4 bases and J 8 bases; bases outside gene matches: 9. The germline V gene has CDR1 SGHKS and CDR2 YYEKEE (reference sequence). The CDR3 is 14 amino acids. The CDR3 sequence is CASSRQGKIDIQYF. CDR3 DNA sequence: TGTGCCAGCAGCCGACAGGGCAAGATAGACATTCAGTACTTC.

This clonotype was recorded only once. The chain joins TRBV4-1 to TRBJ2-7; D is tentatively TRBD1 or TRBD2 (5 bases each). CDR1 and CDR2 from the germline V gene are MGHRA and YSYEKL. Trimming took off 5 bases at V and 0 bases at J, with 14 bases between the two ends. The CDR3 is 15 residues long. The CDR3 spells CASSEPGRRSYEQYF. The CDR3 DNA sequence: TGCGCCAGCAGCGAACCGGGACGGCGCTCCTACGAGCAGTACTTC.

The V call is TRBV7-9, the J call TRBJ2-5; possibly TRBD2 for D (5 bases). Germline V CDR1 and CDR2: SEHNR, FQNEAQ (reference sequence). The CDR3 runs 17 residues. Deletions cut 3 bases from V and 3 bases from J, with 20 bases between. CDR3 bases: TGTGCCAGCAGCTTCCTACCTCCGGCCACCGGGAAAGAGACCCAGTACTTC. Encoded protein: CASSFLPPATGKETQYF. The full variable domain, rest sourced from reference TRBV7-9 and TRBJ2-5, is DTGVSQNPRHKITKRGQNVTFRCDPISEHNRLYWYRQTLGQGPEFLTYFQNEAQLEKSRLLSDRFSAERPKGSFSTLEIQRTEQGDSAMYLCASSFLPPATGKETQYFGPGTRLLVL.

This clonotype was picked up a small number of times. The genes are TRBV9 and TRBJ2-1, with a possible D match to TRBD2 (7 bases). The germline gives CDR1 SGDLS, CDR2 YYNGEE. Trimming cost V 0 bases and J 1 base, with 17 bases left between them. The CDR3 spans 18 residues. The CDR3 loop reads CASSVGWGGLGSYNEQFF. The CDR3, as DNA: TGTGCCAGCAGCGTAGGTTGGGGGGGCCTCGGTTCCTACAATGAGCAGTTCTTC. Complete variable domain (other parts from reference TRBV9 and TRBJ2-1): DSGVTQTPKHLITATGQRVTLRCSPRSGDLSVYWYQQSLDQGLQFLIQYYNGEERAKGNILERFSAQQFPDLHSELNLSSLELGDSALYFCASSVGWGGLGSYNEQFFGPGTRLTVL.

The V and J genes are TRBV18 and TRBJ2-2, with D unresolved. The CDR3 runs 14 residues. CDR1 is KGHSH and CDR2 is LQKENI in the germline V gene. Trimming pared 5 bases from V and 0 bases from J, leaving 7 bases between. CDR3 amino acids: CASSADPNTGELFF. The CDR3 bases are TGTGCCAGCTCAGCGGACCCGAACACCGGGGAGCTGTTTTTT.

This clonotype was observed a handful of times. V and J are TRBV5-1 and TRBJ1-1; 9 bases agree with TRBD1. This CDR3 has 13 amino acids. CDR1 is SGHRS and CDR2 is YFSETQ in the germline V gene. V gave up 4 bases and J gave up 11 bases; unmatched junction bases: 9. CDR3 in DNA: TGCGCCAGCAGCGTGGACAGGGGTCTTGAGGCTTTCTTT. Protein: CASSVDRGLEAFF.

This clonotype has just one count. The chain uses TRBV20-1 and TRBJ2-5; TRBD2 agrees at 12 bases. V gave up 5 bases and J gave up 3 bases; unmatched junction bases: 4. There are 14 residues in the CDR3. Germline CDR1 DFQATT, CDR2 SNEGSKA (reference sequence). CDR3 protein: CSAPRLAGEETQYF. CDR3 in DNA: TGCAGTGCTCCACGACTAGCGGGGGAAGAGACCCAGTACTTC.

The rearrangement uses TRBV7-9 and TRBJ1-2, with 7 bases lining up with TRBD1. V was pared by 5 bases and J by 2 bases, with 5 bases of the junction left unmatched. The germline CDR1 and CDR2 sequences are SEHNR and FQNEAQ (reference sequence). This CDR3 has 14 amino acids. CDR3 protein: CASSQGGPNYGYTF. In DNA form, the CDR3 reads TGTGCCAGCAGCCAGGGGGGTCCCAACTATGGCTACACCTTC.

The chain employs TRBV4-1 and TRBJ2-3; 9 bases map to TRBD1. Germline V CDR1 and CDR2: MGHRA, YSYEKL. The CDR3 has 17 amino acids. V was pared by 3 bases and J by 4 bases, with 11 bases of the junction left unmatched. The CDR3 DNA follows: TGCGCCAGCAGCCACAAACCCGGGACAGGGACACCAGATACGCAGTATTTT. It is translated as CASSHKPGTGTPDTQYF.

This clonotype was detected only a few times. The chain links TRBV7-6 to TRBJ2-3, with 12 bases aligning to TRBD2. The CDR3 extends over 15 amino acids. Germline V gene lookup returns CDR1 SGHVS and CDR2 FNYEAQ. The ends lost 1 base at V and 9 bases at J; junction bases unmatched: 5. Written as DNA, the CDR3 is TGTGCCAGCAGCTTAGACACTAGCGGGGGGATGACGCAGTATTTT. Translated: CASSLDTSGGMTQYF.

The table lists this clonotype with a count of one. The chain employs TRBV18 and TRBJ2-7; no clear D. Germline V gives CDR1 KGHSH, CDR2 LQKENI. Trimming shortened V by 0 bases and J by 2 bases, and 8 bases separated the two germline ends. This CDR3 comprises 14 residues. The CDR3 sequence: CASSPPGYTYEQYF. CDR3 sequence (DNA): TGTGCCAGCTCACCACCGGGGTACACCTACGAGCAGTACTTC.

This clonotype was counted a few times. The rearrangement links TRBV27 to TRBJ1-1; TRBD1 might be the D (6 bases). CDR3 size: 15 residues. Germline assignment: CDR1 MNHEY and CDR2 SMNVEV (reference sequence). Trimming left V 6 bases short and J 4 bases short, with 18 bases between. The CDR3 sequence is CASRSTGTGFTEAFF. CDR3 sequence (DNA): TGTGCCAGCAGATCCACAGGGACGGGCTTCACTGAAGCTTTCTTT.

The gene calls are TRBV20-1 and TRBJ1-5; D is ambiguous. The CDR3 loop spans 14 amino acids. The germline V gene encodes CDR1 DFQATT and CDR2 SNEGSKA (reference sequence). Trimming removed 3 bases at V and 4 bases at J, with 13 bases between. CDR3 in DNA: TGCAGTGCTAGTAAAAGTATTCGTAATCAGCCCCAGCATTTT. Protein product: CSASKSIRNQPQHF.

This sequence joins TRBV5-1 and TRBJ1-2; 7 nucleotides match TRBD1. CDR1 is SGHRS and CDR2 is YFSETQ in the germline V gene. CDR3 length: 15 residues. V lost 4 bases to trimming and J lost 7 bases; unmatched junction nucleotides: 13. This chain's CDR3 is CASSRGQEVAGGYTF. The CDR3 coding sequence is TGCGCCAGCAGCCGCGGACAGGAGGTAGCGGGTGGCTACACCTTC.

This clonotype was found once. The chain recombines TRBV5-1 with TRBJ2-3; D gene unclear. Trimming left V 0 bases short and J 0 bases short, with 8 bases between. Germline CDR1 and CDR2: SGHRS and YFSETQ. The length of the CDR3 is 15 residues. The CDR3 reads CASSLARPSTDTQYF. DNA for the CDR3: TGCGCCAGCAGCTTGGCCCGTCCTAGCACAGATACGCAGTATTTT.

A few counts support this clonotype. This rearrangement joins TRBV9 to TRBJ1-4; 8 bases map to TRBD1. Germline V lookup: CDR1 SGDLS, CDR2 YYNGEE. The CDR3 is made up of 14 amino acids. V was clipped by 4 bases and J by 8 bases; unmatched bases: 7. CDR3 coding DNA: TGTGCCAGCAGCCCTCGCAGGGGGCTCGAAAAACTGTTTTTT. Protein sequence: CASSPRRGLEKLFF.